These T cell receptor beta chains were read from a single sample in a study of beta chain features in type 1 diabetes. Sequencing used immunoSEQ multiplex PCR; TCRdb keeps in-frame clones, though not all of them. The sample lists approximately 240,000 clones, 16% occurring once. What was sequenced was naive CD4+ T cells from blood. These receptor sequences come from a man aged 25-45 years with type 1 diabetes. CDR3s include the opening cysteine and the closing phenylalanine or tryptophan. A D gene is named only where the DNA matches it firmly. Size tells how often a clone was seen (once, few, many) or the class of an expanded clone, and some rows leave it out.

abundance,v_gene,j_gene,d_gene,CDR3aa,CDR3nt
-,TRBV5-1,TRBJ2-5,TRBD1,CASSPFTGAETQYF,TGCGCCAGCAGCCCATTTACAGGGGCGGAGACCCAGTACTTC
few,TRBV7-2,TRBJ2-6,TRBD1,CASSLVGTGYNVLTF,TGTGCCAGCAGCTTAGTGGGGACAGGGTACAACGTCCTGACTTTC
-,TRBV19,TRBJ2-1,-,CASSRLANEQFF,TGTGCCAGTAGTCGACTGGCCAATGAGCAGTTCTTC
few,TRBV29-1,TRBJ2-1,-,CSVEEGQARSYNEQFF,TGCAGCGTTGAAGAGGGGCAGGCGAGATCCTACAATGAGCAGTTCTTC
-,TRBV7-9,TRBJ2-4,-,CASSLAWGVDLAKNIQYF,TGTGCCAGCAGCTTAGCGTGGGGAGTGGACTTAGCCAAAAACATTCAGTACTTC
-,TRBV4-1,TRBJ2-6,TRBD1,CASSHPRGQRFSGANVLTF,TGCGCCAGCAGCCATCCAAGGGGACAGAGATTCTCTGGGGCCAACGTCCTGACTTTC
-,TRBV5-1,TRBJ2-3,-,CASSLEAQTQYF,TGCGCCAGCAGCTTGGAGGCGCAAACGCAGTATTTT
-,TRBV15,TRBJ2-7,TRBD1,CAIRRDRVSYEQYF,TGTGCCATTCGCCGGGACAGGGTATCTTACGAGCAGTACTTC
few,TRBV29-1,TRBJ2-5,-,CSVGRVRETQYF,TGCAGCGTGGGAAGGGTTCGAGAGACCCAGTACTTC
few,TRBV2,TRBJ2-3,-,CASSDRNRDTQYF,TGTGCCAGCAGTGACCGAAACAGGGATACGCAGTATTTT
once,TRBV5-6,TRBJ1-2,-,CASSPQGPHYGYTF,TGTGCCAGCAGCCCTCAGGGACCGCACTATGGCTACACCTTC
few,TRBV4-1,TRBJ2-2,TRBD1,CASSRRTGGANTGELFF,TGCGCCAGCAGCCGGCGGACAGGGGGCGCAAACACCGGGGAGCTGTTTTTT
once,TRBV9,TRBJ2-7,-,CASSEGTPQVRQYF,TGTGCCAGCAGCGAAGGGACTCCCCAGGTGAGGCAGTACTTC
-,TRBV29-1,TRBJ1-2,-,CSGMDTTNYGYTF,TGCAGCGGCATGGACACAACTAACTATGGCTACACCTTC
few,TRBV29-1,TRBJ2-2,-,CSVPLANTGELFF,TGCAGCGTTCCGCTAGCGAACACCGGGGAGCTGTTTTTT
-,TRBV30,TRBJ2-7,TRBD2,CAWSDGTSYEQYF,TGTGCCTGGAGTGACGGGACTAGTTACGAGCAGTACTTC
-,TRBV10-3,TRBJ2-7,-,CAIRRQDTLHEQYF,TGTGCCATCAGGAGACAGGACACCCTCCACGAGCAGTACTTC
-,TRBV2,TRBJ2-3,-,CASSEEKQDTQYF,TGTGCCAGCAGTGAAGAAAAGCAAGATACGCAGTATTTT
few,TRBV18,TRBJ1-2,TRBD1,CASSTGQGDSNYGYTF,TGTGCCAGCTCAACGGGACAGGGAGATTCTAACTATGGCTACACCTTC
-,TRBV9,TRBJ1-2,-,CASSVSPQGHGYTF,TGTGCCAGCAGCGTATCGCCACAGGGACATGGCTACACCTTC
few,TRBV30,TRBJ2-7,-,CAWSVGLSSYEQYF,TGTGCCTGGAGTGTCGGCCTGAGCTCCTACGAGCAGTACTTC
few,TRBV29-1,TRBJ2-7,TRBD2,CSVDGGTSGRGEQYF,TGCAGCGTTGACGGGGGGACTAGCGGGAGAGGCGAGCAGTACTTC
-,TRBV18,TRBJ2-1,TRBD2,CASSPLSTSGRGPSSYNEQFF,TGTGCCAGCTCACCACTCTCCACTAGCGGGAGGGGCCCCAGCTCCTACAATGAGCAGTTCTTC
-,TRBV30,TRBJ2-7,-,CAWEAGFHYEQYF,TGTGCCTGGGAGGCGGGGTTCCACTACGAGCAGTACTTC
few,TRBV30,TRBJ1-5,-,CAWSDGQWVQPQHF,TGTGCCTGGAGTGACGGACAGTGGGTCCAGCCCCAGCATTTT
-,TRBV7-2,TRBJ2-3,-,CASSSSALSTDTQYF,TGTGCCAGCAGCTCCTCCGCCCTTAGCACAGATACGCAGTATTTT
few,TRBV29-1,TRBJ2-1,TRBD1,CSVQGAEGSYNEQFF,TGCAGCGTCCAGGGGGCGGAGGGGTCCTACAATGAGCAGTTCTTC
few,TRBV20-1,TRBJ2-7,-,CSATRDEQYF,TGCAGTGCTACCCGGGACGAGCAGTACTTC
-,TRBV7-9,TRBJ2-3,-,CASSWTRTDTQYF,TGTGCCAGCAGCTGGACGCGGACAGATACGCAGTATTTT
few,TRBV6-5,TRBJ1-5,-,CASSYSNQGRSQPQHF,TGTGCCAGCAGTTACTCGAATCAGGGTAGGAGTCAGCCCCAGCATTTT
few,TRBV29-1,TRBJ2-1,TRBD2,CSVGERVLAGDPRPYNEQFF,TGCAGCGTTGGGGAAAGGGTCCTAGCGGGAGATCCAAGGCCCTACAATGAGCAGTTCTTC
few,TRBV28,TRBJ2-1,-,CASSSLAEPDYNEQFF,TGTGCCAGCAGTTCCTTAGCGGAACCTGACTACAATGAGCAGTTCTTC
-,TRBV5-4,TRBJ2-5,-,CASSLSGEETQYF,TGTGCCAGCAGCTTGTCAGGGGAAGAGACCCAGTACTTC
few,TRBV9,TRBJ2-5,-,CASSVAGMETQYF,TGTGCCAGCAGCGTAGCAGGGATGGAGACCCAGTACTTC
-,TRBV7-3,TRBJ1-1,TRBD1,CASSRQGPEGTEAFF,TGTGCCAGCAGCAGACAGGGGCCCGAGGGCACTGAAGCTTTCTTT
-,TRBV7-2,TRBJ2-7,TRBD1,CASSPRQGARREQYF,TGTGCCAGCAGCCCTAGACAGGGGGCGCGAAGGGAGCAGTACTTC
-,TRBV9,TRBJ2-1,TRBD2,CASSPGLAGVGEQFF,TGTGCCAGCAGCCCGGGACTAGCGGGAGTGGGTGAGCAGTTCTTC
few,TRBV5-1,TRBJ2-1,TRBD2,CASSSSGSTYNEQFF,TGCGCCAGCAGCTCGAGCGGGAGCACCTACAATGAGCAGTTCTTC
-,TRBV4-3,TRBJ1-2,-,CASSQSAHYGYTF,TGCGCCAGCAGCCAATCCGCCCACTATGGCTACACCTTC
-,TRBV27,TRBJ2-3,-,CASSLRPYRTDTQYF,TGTGCCAGCAGTCTAAGACCTTATCGCACAGATACGCAGTATTTT
-,TRBV30,TRBJ2-2,TRBD2,CAWSVRFGGRATGELFF,TGTGCCTGGAGTGTACGGTTCGGCGGGAGGGCCACCGGGGAGCTGTTTTTT
-,TRBV6-1,TRBJ1-1,-,CASSGRRTEAFF,TGTGCCAGCAGTGGTCGGAGGACTGAAGCTTTCTTT
-,TRBV14,TRBJ2-7,-,CASSQESAAQYF,TGTGCCAGCAGCCAAGAGTCGGCGGCGCAGTACTTC
few,TRBV27,TRBJ1-1,-,CASSPGQNLNTEAFF,TGTGCCAGCAGTCCCGGACAGAATTTGAACACTGAAGCTTTCTTT
few,TRBV9,TRBJ2-6,-,CASSVAAAASGANVLTF,TGTGCCAGCAGCGTAGCCGCGGCAGCCTCTGGGGCCAACGTCCTGACTTTC
few,TRBV14,TRBJ2-1,TRBD2,CASRRAGGSYNEQFF,TGTGCCAGCAGACGAGCGGGGGGCTCCTACAATGAGCAGTTCTTC
few,TRBV10-3,TRBJ2-3,-,CAISVTGQSTDTQYF,TGTGCCATCAGTGTGACTGGACAGAGCACAGATACGCAGTATTTT
-,TRBV21-1,TRBJ2-5,-,CASSSSGLHPNSGGTQYF,TGTGCCAGCAGCAGTTCCGGGCTACATCCAAACTCCGGAGGGACCCAGTACTTC
-,TRBV9,TRBJ2-5,TRBD2,CASSVGASGYQETQYF,TGTGCCAGCAGCGTAGGGGCTAGCGGGTACCAAGAGACCCAGTACTTC
-,TRBV6-6,TRBJ2-7,TRBD2,CASSNGLVYEQYF,TGTGCCAGCAGCAATGGACTAGTCTACGAGCAGTACTTC
-,TRBV4-1,TRBJ2-1,TRBD2,CASSQEGTSGSYNEQFF,TGCGCCAGCAGCCAAGAGGGGACTAGCGGGAGCTACAATGAGCAGTTCTTC
few,TRBV29-1,TRBJ2-5,-,CSGLQGGETQYF,TGCAGCGGGCTCCAGGGTGGAGAGACCCAGTACTTC
few,TRBV5-1,TRBJ2-7,-,CASSLDVQGGDEQYF,TGCGCCAGCAGCTTGGATGTGCAGGGTGGCGACGAGCAGTACTTC